This T cell receptor (beta chain) was identified during a study of long-term antiretroviral therapy in people with HIV. Study-level points and caveats: Pre-ART expanded clones dominated the repertoire at every time point.

Researchers ran immunoSEQ v3.0 at survey level. The target of sequencing was about 40,000-50,000 T-cell genomes per sample. TCRdb's table, derived via immunoSEQ multiplex PCR, lists solely in-frame clones and lacks some. In the table there are fewer than 35,000 clones, approximately 85% of which are singletons. This CDR3 has 13 residues. Germline CDR1 reads SGHDT; CDR2 reads YYEEEE. The V end was cut by 2 bases, the J end by 0 bases, with 6 bases between. Treatment locations for all participants with HIV were in the United States. With respect to this clone: Its antigen is undetermined.

The material sequenced was unsorted PBMCs, taken 3.3 years after starting antiretroviral therapy. The genes are TRBV5-6 and TRBJ2-7; D gene uncertain. The clonotype originates from a man in his late teens or twenties with HIV. CDR3 region: CASSLGSSYEQYF. In DNA, the CDR3 is TGTGCCAGCAGCTTAGGCAGCTCCTACGAGCAGTACTTC.